This TCR beta chain derives from a study of response to subunit inactivated influenza vaccine. Regarding the study as a whole: Authors suggested seasonal influenza vaccinations each recruit few new T cells.

As for this clonotype: Its specificity is unknown.

TCRdb analysed the RT-PCR reads with MiXCR anew, one entry per CDR3 protein. The data hold around 580,000 distinct CDR3 sequences, with approximately 12% observed a single time. The source of this sequence is a man aged 50-59 years who received an inactivated influenza vaccine. Sequencing used PBMCs from blood, obtained on the day of vaccination.

CDR3 region: CASSIVSRGLLETQYF. The CDR3 nucleotides are TGTGCCAGTAGTATAGTCTCCAGGGGGCTGCTCGAGACCCAGTACTTC. The rearrangement uses TRBV19 and TRBJ2-5; 8 bases line up with TRBD1. V was clipped by 1 base and J by 5 bases; unmatched bases: 9. The CDR3 contains 16 residues. Per the germline V gene, CDR1 is LNHDA and CDR2 is SQIVND (reference sequence).